Given below is one TCR beta chain in context. Sequencing used immunoSEQ multiplex PCR; TCRdb keeps in-frame clones, though not all of them. The repertoire holds about 140,000 clones, with over 90% as singletons. This sample stems from a study of CD4+ T cells in melanoma. Germline-derived CDR1 and CDR2 are SGHRS and YFSETQ. Unmatched junction bases numbered 16, after V lost 4 bases and J lost 5 bases. The CDR3 length is 19 residues. The source is a human donor with melanoma. The gene calls are TRBV5-1 and TRBJ2-7, with 15 bases that match TRBD2. CDR3 bases: TGCGCCAGCAGCACTAGGACTAGCGGGGGGGCCCGGTCCGTCCACGAGCAGTACTTC. Its translation: CASSTRTSGGARSVHEQYF.